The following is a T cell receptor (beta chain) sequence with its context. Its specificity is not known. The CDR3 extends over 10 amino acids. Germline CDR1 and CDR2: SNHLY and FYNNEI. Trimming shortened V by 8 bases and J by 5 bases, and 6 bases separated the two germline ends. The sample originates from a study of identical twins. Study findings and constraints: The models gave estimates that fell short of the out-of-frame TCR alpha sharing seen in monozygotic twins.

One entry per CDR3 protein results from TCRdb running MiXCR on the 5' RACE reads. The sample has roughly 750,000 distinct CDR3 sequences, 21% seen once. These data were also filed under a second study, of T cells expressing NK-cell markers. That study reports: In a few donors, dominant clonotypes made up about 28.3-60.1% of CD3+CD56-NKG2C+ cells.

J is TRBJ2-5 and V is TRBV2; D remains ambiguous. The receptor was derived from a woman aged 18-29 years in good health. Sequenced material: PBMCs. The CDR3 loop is CASLVETQYF. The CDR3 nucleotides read TGTGCCAGCTTGGTCGAGACCCAGTACTTC.